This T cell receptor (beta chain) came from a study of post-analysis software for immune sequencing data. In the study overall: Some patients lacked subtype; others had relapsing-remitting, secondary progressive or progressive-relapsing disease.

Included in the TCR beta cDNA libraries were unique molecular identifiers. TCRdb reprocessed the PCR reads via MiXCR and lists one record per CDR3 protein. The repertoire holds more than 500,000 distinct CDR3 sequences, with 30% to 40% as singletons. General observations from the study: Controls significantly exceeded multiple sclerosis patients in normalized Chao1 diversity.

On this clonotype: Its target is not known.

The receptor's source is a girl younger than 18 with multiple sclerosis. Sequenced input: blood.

The CDR3 nucleotides read TGCAGTGCTCGGGGCTCGAGCTCCTACGAGCAGTACTTC. Its translation is CSARGSSSYEQYF. The J gene is TRBJ2-7, the V gene TRBV20-1, with D tentatively TRBD1 or TRBD2 (5 bases each). CDR3 length: 13 residues. Deletions cut 5 bases from V and 0 bases from J, with 11 bases between. Germline V gene data show CDR1 as DFQATT and CDR2 as SNEGSKA (reference sequence).